This record concerns one T cell receptor beta chain sequence. This sample stems from a study of read filtering for tumor transcriptome and immune sequencing. About the study: Eight or nine patients were R-ISS I, 16 were R-ISS II, roughly seven were R-ISS III. After DNase treatment, RNA was made into whole-transcriptome libraries.

Germline loops: CDR1 MNHEY, CDR2 SVGAGI. The V end lost 8 bases, the J end lost 1 base, and 17 bases lay between the germline ends. This CDR3 comprises 15 residues. Molecular barcoded adaptors covering alpha/delta and beta/gamma chains were used on 400 ng RNA. TCRdb reprocessed the reads with MiXCR, giving one entry per CDR3 protein. Of tens of thousands of distinct CDR3 sequences listed, 20% to 25% are singletons. The clonotype comes from a donor aged 40 or over with multiple myeloma. Sequencing input: a population of CD138-negative cells sorted from bone marrow. J is TRBJ1-1 and V is TRBV6-5, with D uncertain. CDR3 loop: CASAGVSGANTEAFF. In nucleotides, the CDR3 is TGTGCCAGCGCTGGCGTATCTGGTGCGAACACTGAAGCTTTCTTT.